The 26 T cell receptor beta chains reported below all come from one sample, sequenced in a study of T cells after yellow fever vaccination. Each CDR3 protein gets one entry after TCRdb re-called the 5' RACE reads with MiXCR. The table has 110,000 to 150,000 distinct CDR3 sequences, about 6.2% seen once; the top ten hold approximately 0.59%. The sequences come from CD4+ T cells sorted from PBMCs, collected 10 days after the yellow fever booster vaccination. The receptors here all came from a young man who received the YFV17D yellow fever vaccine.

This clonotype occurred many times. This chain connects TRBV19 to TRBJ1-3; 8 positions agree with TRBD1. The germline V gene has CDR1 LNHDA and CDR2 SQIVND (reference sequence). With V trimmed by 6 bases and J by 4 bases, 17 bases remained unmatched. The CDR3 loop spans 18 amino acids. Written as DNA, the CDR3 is TGTGCCAGTAGGGCTTTTGGACAGGGACCTCTAACCGGAAACACCATATATTTT. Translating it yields CASRAFGQGPLTGNTIYF.

Written as DNA, the CDR3 is TGTGCCAGCAGTTTATTGGGTCGGGGGGATAGTCACACCGGGGAGCTGTTTTTT. Protein: CASSLLGRGDSHTGELFF. The genes are TRBV12-3 or TRBV12-4 and TRBJ2-2; 7 bases fit TRBD2. Germline trimming cut 2 bases from V and 3 bases from J; bases unmatched to any gene: 12. This CDR3 is built from 18 residues.

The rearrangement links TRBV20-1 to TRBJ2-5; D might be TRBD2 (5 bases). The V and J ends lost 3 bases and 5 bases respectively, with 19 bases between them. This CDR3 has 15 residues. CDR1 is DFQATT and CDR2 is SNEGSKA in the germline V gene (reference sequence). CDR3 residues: CSARAAGAVGETQYF. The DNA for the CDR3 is TGCAGTGCTAGGGCGGCCGGAGCGGTCGGGGAGACCCAGTACTTC.

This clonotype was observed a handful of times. The CDR3 region has the DNA TGTGCCAGCAGCGTAGATTCGGCAGGGGGGACTGAAGCTTTCTTT. Its protein is CASSVDSAGGTEAFF. This chain joins TRBV9 and TRBJ1-1; 7 positions match TRBD1. Germline V gene lookup returns CDR1 SGDLS and CDR2 YYNGEE. Germline trimming cut 0 bases from V and 5 bases from J; bases unmatched to any gene: 7. The length of the CDR3 is 15 residues.

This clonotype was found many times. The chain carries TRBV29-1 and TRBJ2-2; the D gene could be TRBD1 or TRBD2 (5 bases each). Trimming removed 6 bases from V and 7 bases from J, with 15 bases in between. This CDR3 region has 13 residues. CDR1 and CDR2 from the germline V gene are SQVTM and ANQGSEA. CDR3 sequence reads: CSVAEGRYGELFF. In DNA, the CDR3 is TGCAGCGTAGCTGAGGGGCGATACGGGGAGCTGTTTTTT.

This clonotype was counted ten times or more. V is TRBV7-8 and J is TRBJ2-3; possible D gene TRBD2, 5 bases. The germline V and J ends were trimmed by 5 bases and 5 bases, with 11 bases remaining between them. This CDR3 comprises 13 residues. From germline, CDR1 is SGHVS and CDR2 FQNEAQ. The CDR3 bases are TGTGCCAGCAGCCCTGGCCGGGGAGATACGCAGTATTTT. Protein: CASSPGRGDTQYF. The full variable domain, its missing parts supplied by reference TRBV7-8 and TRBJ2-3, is GAGVSQSPRYKVAKRGQDVALRCDPISGHVSLFWYQQALGQGPEFLTYFQNEAQLDKSGLPSDRFFAERPEGSVSTLKIQRTQQEDSAVYLCASSPGRGDTQYFGPGTRLTVL.

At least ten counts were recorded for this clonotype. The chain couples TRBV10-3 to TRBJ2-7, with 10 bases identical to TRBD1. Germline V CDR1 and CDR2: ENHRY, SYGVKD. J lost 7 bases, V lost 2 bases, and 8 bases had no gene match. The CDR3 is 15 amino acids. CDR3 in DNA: TGTGCCATCAGTGAGGGACAGGGGGAGTTGTGGGAGCAGTACTTC. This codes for CAISEGQGELWEQYF.

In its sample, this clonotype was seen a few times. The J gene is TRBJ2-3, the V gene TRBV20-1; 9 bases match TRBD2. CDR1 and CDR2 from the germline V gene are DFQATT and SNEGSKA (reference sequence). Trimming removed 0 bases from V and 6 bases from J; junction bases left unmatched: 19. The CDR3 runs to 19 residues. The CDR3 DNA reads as TGCAGTGCTAGAGATCTCACTTCCGGTAGCGGGAGCTCGTGGGATACGCAGTATTTT. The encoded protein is CSARDLTSGSGSSWDTQYF.

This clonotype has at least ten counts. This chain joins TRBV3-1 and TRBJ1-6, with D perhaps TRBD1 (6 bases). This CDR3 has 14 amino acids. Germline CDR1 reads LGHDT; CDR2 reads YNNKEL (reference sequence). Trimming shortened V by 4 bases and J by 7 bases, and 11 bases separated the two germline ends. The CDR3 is CASSRRDTNSPLHF. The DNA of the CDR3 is TGTGCCAGCAGCCGCCGGGACACAAATTCACCCCTCCACTTT. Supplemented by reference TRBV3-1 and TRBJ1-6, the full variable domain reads DTAVSQTPKYLVTQMGNDKSIKCEQNLGHDTMYWYKQDSKKFLKIMFSYNNKELIINETVPNRFSPKSPDKAHLNLHINSLELGDSAVYFCASSRRDTNSPLHFGNGTRLTVT.

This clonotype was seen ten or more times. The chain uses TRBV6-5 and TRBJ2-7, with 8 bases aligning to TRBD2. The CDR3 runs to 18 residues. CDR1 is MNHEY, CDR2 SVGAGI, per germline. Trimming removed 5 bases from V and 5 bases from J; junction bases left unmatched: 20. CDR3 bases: TGTGCCAGCAGTCACATGGGACCGGAAGCGGGAGCCCGCCACGAGCAGTACTTC. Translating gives CASSHMGPEAGARHEQYF.

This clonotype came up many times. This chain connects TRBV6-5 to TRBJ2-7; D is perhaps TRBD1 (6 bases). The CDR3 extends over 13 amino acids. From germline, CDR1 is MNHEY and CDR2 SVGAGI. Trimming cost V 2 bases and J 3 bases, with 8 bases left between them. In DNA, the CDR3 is TGTGCCAGCAGTTACAGAGGGGGCTACGAGCAGTACTTC. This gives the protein CASSYRGGYEQYF.

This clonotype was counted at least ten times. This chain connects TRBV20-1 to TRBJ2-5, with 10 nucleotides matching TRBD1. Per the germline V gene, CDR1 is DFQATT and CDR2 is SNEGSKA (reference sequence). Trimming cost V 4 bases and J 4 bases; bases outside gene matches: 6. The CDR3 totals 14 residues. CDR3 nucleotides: TGCAGTGCTACCGACAGGGGGCGCCGAGAGACCCAGTACTTC. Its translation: CSATDRGRRETQYF.

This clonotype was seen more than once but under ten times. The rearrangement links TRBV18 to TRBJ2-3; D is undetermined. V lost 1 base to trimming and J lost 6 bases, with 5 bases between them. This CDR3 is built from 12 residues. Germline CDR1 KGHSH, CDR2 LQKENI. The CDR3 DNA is TGTGCCAGCTCACCACGCGACGATACGCAGTATTTT. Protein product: CASSPRDDTQYF.

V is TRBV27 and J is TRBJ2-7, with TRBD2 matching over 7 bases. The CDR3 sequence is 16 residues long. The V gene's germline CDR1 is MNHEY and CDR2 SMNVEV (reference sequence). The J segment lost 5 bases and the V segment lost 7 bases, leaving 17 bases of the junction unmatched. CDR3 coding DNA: TGTGCCAGCAATAGCGCTGGGGCGGGAGTCTCTAACGAGCAGTACTTC. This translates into CASNSAGAGVSNEQYF.

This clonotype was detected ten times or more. The CDR3 sequence: CSAKVNTEAFF. Written as DNA, the CDR3 is TGCAGTGCTAAAGTGAACACTGAAGCTTTCTTT. The rearrangement uses TRBV20-1 and TRBJ1-1; D call uncertain. The CDR3 length is 11 residues. Germline CDR1 is DFQATT and CDR2 is SNEGSKA (reference sequence). V was clipped by 4 bases and J by 0 bases, with 3 bases between them.

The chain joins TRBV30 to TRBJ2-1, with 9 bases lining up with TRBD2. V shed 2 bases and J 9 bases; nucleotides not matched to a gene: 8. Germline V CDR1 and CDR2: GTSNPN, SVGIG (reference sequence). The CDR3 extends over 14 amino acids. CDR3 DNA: TGTGCCTGGAGTACGGGACTAGCAGGCCTTGAGCAGTTCTTC. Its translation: CAWSTGLAGLEQFF.

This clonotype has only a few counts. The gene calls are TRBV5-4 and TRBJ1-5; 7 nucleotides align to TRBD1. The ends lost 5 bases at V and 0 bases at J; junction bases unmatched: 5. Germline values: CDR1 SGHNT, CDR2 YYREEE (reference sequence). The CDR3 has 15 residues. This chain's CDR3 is CASSSGTDSNQPQHF. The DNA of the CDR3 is TGTGCCAGCAGTTCCGGGACAGATAGCAATCAGCCCCAGCATTTT.

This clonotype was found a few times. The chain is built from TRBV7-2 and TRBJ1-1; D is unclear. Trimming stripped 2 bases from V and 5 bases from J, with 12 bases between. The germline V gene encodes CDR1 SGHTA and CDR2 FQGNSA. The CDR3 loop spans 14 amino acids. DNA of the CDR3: TGTGCCAGCAGCTTAATAGGCCTCGGGACTGAAGCTTTCTTT. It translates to CASSLIGLGTEAFF.

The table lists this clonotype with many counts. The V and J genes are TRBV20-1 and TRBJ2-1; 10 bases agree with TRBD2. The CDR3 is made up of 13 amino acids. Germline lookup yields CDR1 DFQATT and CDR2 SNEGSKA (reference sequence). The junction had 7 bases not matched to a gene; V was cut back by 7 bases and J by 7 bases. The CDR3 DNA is TGCAGTGTAAAGGGACTAGCGCCAAATGAGCAGTTCTTC. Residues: CSVKGLAPNEQFF.

The CDR3 loop is CASSSRAGGYEQFF. Here the CDR3 DNA reads TGTGCCAGCAGCTCGAGGGCGGGGGGCTATGAGCAGTTCTTC. This chain uses TRBV7-2 with TRBJ2-1; 8 nucleotides match TRBD2. This CDR3 has 14 amino acids. The germline V gene has CDR1 SGHTA and CDR2 FQGNSA. V gave up 4 bases and J gave up 8 bases; unmatched junction bases: 7. The whole variable domain, filled in from reference TRBV7-2 and TRBJ2-1, reads GAGVSQSPSNKVTEKGKDVELRCDPISGHTALYWYRQSLGQGLEFLIYFQGNSAPDKSGLPSDRFSAERTGGSVSTLTIQRTQQEDSAVYLCASSSRAGGYEQFFGPGTRLTVL.

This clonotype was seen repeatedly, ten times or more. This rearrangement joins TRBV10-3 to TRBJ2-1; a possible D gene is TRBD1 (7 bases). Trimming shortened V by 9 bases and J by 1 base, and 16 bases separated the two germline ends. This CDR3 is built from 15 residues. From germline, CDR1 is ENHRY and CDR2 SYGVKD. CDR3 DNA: TGTGCCATACGGGGGACAGCCGCTTCCTACAATGAGCAGTTCTTC. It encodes CAIRGTAASYNEQFF.

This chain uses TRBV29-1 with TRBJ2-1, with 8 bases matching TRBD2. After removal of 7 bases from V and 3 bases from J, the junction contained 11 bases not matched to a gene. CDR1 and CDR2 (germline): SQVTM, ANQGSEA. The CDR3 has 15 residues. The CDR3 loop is CSGQGAGVLYNEQFF. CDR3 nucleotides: TGCAGCGGCCAAGGAGCGGGAGTACTCTACAATGAGCAGTTCTTC.

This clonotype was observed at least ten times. The CDR3 loop is CASSPGSPEAFF. In DNA form, the CDR3 reads TGCGCCAGCAGCCCGGGCAGCCCTGAAGCTTTCTTT. V gene TRBV5-1 combines with J gene TRBJ1-1; D remains unclear. The CDR3 contains 12 residues. The germline V gene encodes CDR1 SGHRS and CDR2 YFSETQ. Trimming cost V 4 bases and J 6 bases, with 10 bases left between them.

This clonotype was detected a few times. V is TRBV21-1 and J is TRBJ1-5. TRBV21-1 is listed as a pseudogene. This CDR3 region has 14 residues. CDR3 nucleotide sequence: TGTGCCAAAGGTTGGGTGAGGGGCAATCAGCCCCAGCATTTT. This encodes CAKGWVRGNQPQHF.

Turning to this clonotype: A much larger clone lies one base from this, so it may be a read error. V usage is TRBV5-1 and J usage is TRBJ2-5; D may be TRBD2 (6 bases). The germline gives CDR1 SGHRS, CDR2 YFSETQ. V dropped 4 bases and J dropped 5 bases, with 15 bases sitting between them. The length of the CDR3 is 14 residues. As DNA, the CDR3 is TGCGCCAGCAGCCTCACTAGCATCCACGAGACCCAGTACTTC. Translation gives CASSLTSIHETQYF.

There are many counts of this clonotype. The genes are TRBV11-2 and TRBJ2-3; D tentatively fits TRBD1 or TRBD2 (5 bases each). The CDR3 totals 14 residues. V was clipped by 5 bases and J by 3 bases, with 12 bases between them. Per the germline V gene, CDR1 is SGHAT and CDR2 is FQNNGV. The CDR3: CASSIPGRTDTQYF. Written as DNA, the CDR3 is TGTGCCAGCAGCATACCGGGACGGACAGATACGCAGTATTTT. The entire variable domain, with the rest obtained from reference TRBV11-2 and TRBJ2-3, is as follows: EAGVAQSPRYKIIEKRQSVAFWCNPISGHATLYWYQQILGQGPKLLIQFQNNGVVDDSQLPKDRFSAERLKGVDSTLKIQPAKLEDSAVYLCASSIPGRTDTQYFGPGTRLTVL.